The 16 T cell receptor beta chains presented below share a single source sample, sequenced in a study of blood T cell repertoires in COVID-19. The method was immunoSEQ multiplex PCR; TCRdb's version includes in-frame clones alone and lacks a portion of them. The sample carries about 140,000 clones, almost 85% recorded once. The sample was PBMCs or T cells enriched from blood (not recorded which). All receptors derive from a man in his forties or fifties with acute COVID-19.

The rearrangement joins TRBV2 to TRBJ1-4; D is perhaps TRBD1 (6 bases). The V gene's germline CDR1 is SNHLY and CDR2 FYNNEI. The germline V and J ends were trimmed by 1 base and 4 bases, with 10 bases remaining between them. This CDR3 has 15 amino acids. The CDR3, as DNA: TGTGCCAGCAGTGAAGATAGGACAGTTAATGAAAAACTGTTTTTT. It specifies CASSEDRTVNEKLFF.

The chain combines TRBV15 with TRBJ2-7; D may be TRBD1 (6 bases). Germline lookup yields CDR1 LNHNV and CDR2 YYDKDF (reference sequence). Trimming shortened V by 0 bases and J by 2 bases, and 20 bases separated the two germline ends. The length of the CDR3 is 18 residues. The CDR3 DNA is TGTGCCACCAGCAGAGATAGCAGGGAAGCAGGGGACCCCTACGAGCAGTACTTC. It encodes CATSRDSREAGDPYEQYF.

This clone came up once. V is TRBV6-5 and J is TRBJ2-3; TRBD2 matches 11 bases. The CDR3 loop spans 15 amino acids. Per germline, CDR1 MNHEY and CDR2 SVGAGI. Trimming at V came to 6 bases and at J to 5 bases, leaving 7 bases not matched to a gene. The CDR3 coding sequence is TGTGCCAGCAGACCTAGCGGGGGGCGGGGAGATACGCAGTATTTT. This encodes CASRPSGGRGDTQYF.

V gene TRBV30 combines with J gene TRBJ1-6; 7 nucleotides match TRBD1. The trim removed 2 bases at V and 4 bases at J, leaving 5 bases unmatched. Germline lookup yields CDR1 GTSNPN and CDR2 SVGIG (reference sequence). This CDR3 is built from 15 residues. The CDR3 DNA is TGTGCCTGGAGTCAGGGGGGACTTTATAATTCACCCCTCCACTTT. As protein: CAWSQGGLYNSPLHF.

CDR3 DNA: TGTGCCAGCAGTGAGACAGGGGTGGGCAATCAGCCCCAGCATTTT. Residues: CASSETGVGNQPQHF. The rearrangement links TRBV27 to TRBJ1-5; 8 bases are shared with TRBD1. CDR3 size: 15 residues. Trimming cost V 5 bases and J 2 bases; bases outside gene matches: 5. Looked up from germline, CDR1 is MNHEY and CDR2 is SMNVEV (reference sequence).

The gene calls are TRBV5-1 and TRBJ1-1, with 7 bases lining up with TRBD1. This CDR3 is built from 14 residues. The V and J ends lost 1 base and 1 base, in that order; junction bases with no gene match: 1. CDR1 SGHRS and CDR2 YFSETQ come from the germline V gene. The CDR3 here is CASSLRQGNTEAFF. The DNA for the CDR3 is TGCGCCAGCAGCTTGAGACAGGGGAACACTGAAGCTTTCTTT.

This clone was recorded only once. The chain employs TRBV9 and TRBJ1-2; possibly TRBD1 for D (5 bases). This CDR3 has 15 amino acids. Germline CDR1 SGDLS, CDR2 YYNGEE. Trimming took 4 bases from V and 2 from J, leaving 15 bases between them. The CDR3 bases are TGTGCCAGCAGCATAAGTATGGACACGAACTATGGCTACACCTTC. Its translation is CASSISMDTNYGYTF.

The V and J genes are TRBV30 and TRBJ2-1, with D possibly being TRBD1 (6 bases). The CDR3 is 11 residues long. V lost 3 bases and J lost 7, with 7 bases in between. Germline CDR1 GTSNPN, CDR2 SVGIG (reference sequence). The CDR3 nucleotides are TGTGCCTGGAGCCAGGGGAATGAGCAGTTCTTC. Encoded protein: CAWSQGNEQFF. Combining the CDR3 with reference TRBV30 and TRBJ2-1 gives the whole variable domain SQTIHQWPATLVQPVGSPLSLECTVEGTSNPNLYWYRQAAGRGLQLLFYSVGIGQISSEVPQNLSASRPQDRQFILSSKKLLLSDSGFYLCAWSQGNEQFFGPGTRLTVL.

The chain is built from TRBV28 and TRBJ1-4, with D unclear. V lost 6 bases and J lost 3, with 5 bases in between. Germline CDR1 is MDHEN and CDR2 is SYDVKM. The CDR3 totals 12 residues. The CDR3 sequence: CASRGANEKLFF. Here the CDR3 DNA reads TGTGCCAGCAGGGGAGCTAATGAAAAACTGTTTTTT. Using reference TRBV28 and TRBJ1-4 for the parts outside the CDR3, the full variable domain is DVKVTQSSRYLVKRTGEKVFLECVQDMDHENMFWYRQDPGLGLRLIYFSYDVKMKEKGDIPEGYSVSREKKERFSLILESASTNQTSMYLCASRGANEKLFFGSGTQLSVL.

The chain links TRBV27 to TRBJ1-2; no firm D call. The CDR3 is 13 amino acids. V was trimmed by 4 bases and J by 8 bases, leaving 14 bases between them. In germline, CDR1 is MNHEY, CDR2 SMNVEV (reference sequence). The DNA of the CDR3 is TGTGCCAGCAGTTCCTCACTTAGATACGGCTACACCTTC. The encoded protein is CASSSSLRYGYTF.

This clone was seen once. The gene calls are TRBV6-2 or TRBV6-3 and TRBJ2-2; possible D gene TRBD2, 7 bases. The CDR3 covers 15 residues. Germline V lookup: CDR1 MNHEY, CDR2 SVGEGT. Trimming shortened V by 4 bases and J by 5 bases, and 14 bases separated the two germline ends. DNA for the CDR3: TGTGCCAGCAGTTTAAGGGGGGGATGGACCGGGGAGCTGTTTTTT. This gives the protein CASSLRGGWTGELFF.

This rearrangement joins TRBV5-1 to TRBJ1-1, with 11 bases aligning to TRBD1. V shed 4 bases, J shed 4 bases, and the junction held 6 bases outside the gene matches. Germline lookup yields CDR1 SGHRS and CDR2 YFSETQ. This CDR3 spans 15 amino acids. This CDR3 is CASSLGQGGTTEAFF. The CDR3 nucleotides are TGCGCCAGCAGCCTGGGACAGGGGGGTACCACTGAAGCTTTCTTT.

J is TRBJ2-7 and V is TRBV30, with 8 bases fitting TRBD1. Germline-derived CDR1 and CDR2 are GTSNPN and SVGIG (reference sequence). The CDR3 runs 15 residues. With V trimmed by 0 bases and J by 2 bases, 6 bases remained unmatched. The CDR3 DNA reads TGTGCCTGGAGTGTCGGGTGGACAGGGCCCTACGAGCAGTACTTC. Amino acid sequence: CAWSVGWTGPYEQYF.

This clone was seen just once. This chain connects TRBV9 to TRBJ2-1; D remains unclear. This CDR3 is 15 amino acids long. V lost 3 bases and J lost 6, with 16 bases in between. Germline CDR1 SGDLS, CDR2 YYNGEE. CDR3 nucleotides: TGTGCCAGCAGCGCTACTTCCCTAGGCGGCAATGAGCAGTTCTTC. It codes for CASSATSLGGNEQFF. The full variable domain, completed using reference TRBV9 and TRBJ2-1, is DSGVTQTPKHLITATGQRVTLRCSPRSGDLSVYWYQQSLDQGLQFLIQYYNGEERAKGNILERFSAQQFPDLHSELNLSSLELGDSALYFCASSATSLGGNEQFFGPGTRLTVL.

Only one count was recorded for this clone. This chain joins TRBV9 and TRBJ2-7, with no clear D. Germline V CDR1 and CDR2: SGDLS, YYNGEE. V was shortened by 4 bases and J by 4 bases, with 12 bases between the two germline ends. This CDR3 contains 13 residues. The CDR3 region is CASSPGVNYEQYF. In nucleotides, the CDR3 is TGTGCCAGCAGCCCCGGAGTAAATTACGAGCAGTACTTC.

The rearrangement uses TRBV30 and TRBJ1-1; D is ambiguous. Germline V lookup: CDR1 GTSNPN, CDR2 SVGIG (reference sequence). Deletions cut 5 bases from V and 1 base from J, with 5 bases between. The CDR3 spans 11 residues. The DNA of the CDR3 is TGTGCCTGGGGCCAGAACACTGAAGCTTTCTTT. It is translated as CAWGQNTEAFF.